This entry lists 4 T cell receptor beta chains sequenced from one sample in a study of identifying expanded T cells in peripheral blood (dated by TCRdb to the late 2010s). Library construction relied on the immunoSEQ multiplex PCR assay. As stored in TCRdb, this immuneACCESS dataset retains in-frame rearrangements with V and J assigned. A fraction of the clones does not appear; measured against another copy, unresolved V genes explain less than half of the discrepancy, and the remainder lacks a known reason. The sample has approximately 58,000 clones on record, 89% of them singletons. 3% to 4% of the sample belongs to the ten largest clones. The sample consisted of blood. These receptors all come from a person between 18 and 75 years old in good health.

The CDR3 nucleotides read TGTGCCAGCAAGGCTTGGGCCTCCTACAATGAGCAGTTCTTC. Translated, it gives CASKAWASYNEQFF. V and J are TRBV2 and TRBJ2-1; D unclear. The CDR3 totals 14 residues. The germline V gene encodes CDR1 SNHLY and CDR2 FYNNEI. Trimming left V 7 bases short and J 0 bases short, with 10 bases between.

This chain links TRBV19 with TRBJ1-2, with D maybe TRBD1 (5 bases). Germline V gene data show CDR1 as LNHDA and CDR2 as SQIVND (reference sequence). Trimming pared 2 bases from V and 2 bases from J, leaving 9 bases between. CDR3 length: 14 amino acids. CDR3 nucleotide sequence: TGTGCCAGTAGTATACCAGGGACCAACTATGGCTACACCTTC. It is translated as CASSIPGTNYGYTF.

The genes are TRBV6-5 and TRBJ2-7; weak D call: TRBD2 (7 bases). Trimming took off 2 bases at V and 4 bases at J, with 18 bases between the two ends. Germline CDR1 reads MNHEY; CDR2 reads SVGAGI. The CDR3 length is 16 residues. The CDR3 bases are TGTGCCAGCAGTTACGTAGGTAGTGGGAGGGGGTACGAGCAGTACTTC. Translated: CASSYVGSGRGYEQYF.

The J gene is TRBJ2-1, the V gene TRBV14; D gene uncertain. Germline CDR1 SGHDN, CDR2 FVKESK. V lost 4 bases and J 12 bases, leaving 16 bases between the germline ends. The CDR3 spans 13 residues. Here the CDR3 DNA reads TGTGCCAGCAGCCCTAACTTAGTGGGTCGGCAGTTCTTC. Translation: CASSPNLVGRQFF.